This T cell receptor beta chain was profiled in a study of shared clonotypes between healthy human individuals. CDR3 length: 15 residues. V lost 0 bases to trimming and J lost 5 bases, with 11 bases between them. CDR1 and CDR2 (germline): SGHTS, YDEGEE. This clone showed up just once. Profiled with immunoSEQ multiplex PCR; TCRdb holds only in-frame clones, not every one. The sample records roughly 1 million clones, about 75% being singletons. This receptor was identified in a man between 18 and 29 years old in good health. The chain has TRBV5-8 and TRBJ2-2; D not certain. The source material was memory CD4+ T cells sorted from blood. Subset specified: CD45RA-negative fraction. CDR3 residues: CASSLVTLGTGELFF. The CDR3 region has the DNA TGTGCCAGCAGCTTGGTGACCCTCGGAACCGGGGAGCTGTTTTTT.